The source of this T cell receptor (beta chain) is a study of tumour-infiltrating T cells in Burkitt lymphoma (TCRdb year 2020). General notes on the study: TCR repertoire data were compared against clinical outcome, and productive clonality predicted overall survival and progression-free survival independently of established prognostic factors such as age at diagnosis.

Taken from cysteine to phenylalanine, the CDR3 has 14 residues. The CDR3 DNA has 42 bases and is translated from base 1. The germline V gene (reference sequence) specifies MNHEY as CDR1 and SMNVEV as CDR2. V is clipped by 1 base and J by 0 bases, and the sequence between their germline boundaries is 7 bases long. Library preparation employed the immunoSEQ multiplex PCR assay. In its TCRdb copy, this immuneACCESS table keeps in-frame sequences only and misses some clones. Where compared with another copy, unresolved V genes explain less than half of these, and the others have no known cause. A total of some 15,000 clones appear in this sample, 30% of them only once. About 6.2% of the sample lies in the top ten. Remarks on this clone: This clone's antigen is unknown. Base qualities are missing; no much larger clone stands one base away.

The V and J segments used are TRBV27 and TRBJ2-7, with no confidently assigned D gene. This TCR was recovered from a human donor with diffuse large B-cell lymphoma. Sequencing used tumor tissue. The DNA sequence is TGTGCCAGCAGTTTATTGGCACACTCCTACGAGCAGTACTTC. Its coded protein is CASSLLAHSYEQYF.